In this sample, the clone carrying this T cell receptor beta chain turned up once. Its target is not known. This sample stems from a study of T cell responses to AZD1222 COVID-19 vaccine. V lost 5 bases and J lost 3, with 10 bases in between. The CDR3 consists of 13 residues. Germline V lookup: CDR1 SEHNR, CDR2 FQNEAQ (reference sequence). TCRdb's copy holds only in-frame clones and misses some; the assay was immunoSEQ multiplex PCR. The profile covers 70,000 to 90,000 clones, with about 89% appearing a single time and roughly 2.5% taken by the ten largest. Study results and caveats: Among those given AZD1222, only six were seropositive at baseline.

This sample comprised peripheral blood, obtained on day 0 of AZD1222 vaccination. The chain links TRBV7-9 to TRBJ1-1, with D possibly being TRBD1 (5 bases). The receptor was isolated from an adult in good health. CDR3 amino acids: CASSPTTDTEAFF. Written as DNA, the CDR3 is TGTGCCAGCAGCCCCACGACAGACACTGAAGCTTTCTTT.